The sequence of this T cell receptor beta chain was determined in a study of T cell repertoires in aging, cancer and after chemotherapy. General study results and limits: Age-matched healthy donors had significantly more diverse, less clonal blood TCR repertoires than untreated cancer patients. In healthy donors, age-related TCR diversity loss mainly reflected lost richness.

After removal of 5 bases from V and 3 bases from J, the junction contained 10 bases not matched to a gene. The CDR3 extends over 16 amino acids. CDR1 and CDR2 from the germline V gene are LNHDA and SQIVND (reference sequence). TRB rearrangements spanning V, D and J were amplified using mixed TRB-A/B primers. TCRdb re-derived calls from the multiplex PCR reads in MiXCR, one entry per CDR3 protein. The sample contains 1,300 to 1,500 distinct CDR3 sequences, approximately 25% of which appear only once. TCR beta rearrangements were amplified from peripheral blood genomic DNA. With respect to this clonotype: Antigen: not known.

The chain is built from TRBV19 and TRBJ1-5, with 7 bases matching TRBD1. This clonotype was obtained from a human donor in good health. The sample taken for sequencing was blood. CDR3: CASSLQTGLINQPQHF. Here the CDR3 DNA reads TGTGCCAGTAGTCTCCAGACAGGGCTGATCAATCAGCCCCAGCATTTT.